Listed here are 24 T cell receptor beta chains from one sample, sequenced in a study of T cell responses to AZD1222 COVID-19 vaccine. The repertoire was sequenced with immunoSEQ multiplex PCR; TCRdb's copy has only in-frame clones and lacks some. This table holds roughly 170,000 clones, 94% found once. Sequenced here: peripheral blood, sampled 28 days after the second AZD1222 dose. Receptor source: an adult who received the AZD1222 COVID-19 vaccine.

Regarding this clone: A much more abundant neighbour one base away suggests this may be a read error. The rearrangement uses TRBV29-1 and TRBJ1-2; D ambiguous. The germline V and J ends were trimmed by 7 bases and 8 bases, with 20 bases remaining between them. Germline CDR1 reads SQVTM; CDR2 reads ANQGSEA. The CDR3 is made up of 13 amino acids. The CDR3 protein is CSAMDPPMGGYTF. CDR3 coding DNA: TGCAGCGCTATGGACCCTCCCATGGGCGGCTACACCTTC.

This chain links TRBV27 with TRBJ1-2; D is uncertain. This CDR3 comprises 13 residues. V shed 6 bases and J shed 8 bases, with 16 bases lying between them. CDR1 MNHEY and CDR2 SMNVEV come from the germline V gene (reference sequence). The CDR3 is CASRGMLVGGYTF. The CDR3 DNA follows: TGTGCCAGCAGGGGGATGCTTGTAGGCGGCTACACCTTC.

The chain recombines TRBV27 with TRBJ2-7; TRBD2 matches 13 bases. Per the germline V gene, CDR1 is MNHEY and CDR2 is SMNVEV (reference sequence). The CDR3 runs to 15 residues. J lost 6 bases, V lost 5 bases, and 7 bases had no gene match. Here the CDR3 DNA reads TGTGCCAGCAGTCACACTAGCGGGAGGGTCGGCGAGCAGTACTTC. Translated: CASSHTSGRVGEQYF.

J is TRBJ2-2 and V is TRBV11-2; 9 bases are shared with TRBD2. Per germline, CDR1 SGHAT and CDR2 FQNNGV. Trimming removed 1 base from V and 5 bases from J; junction bases left unmatched: 5. CDR3 size: 16 residues. The CDR3 loop reads CASSLAVAGETGELFF. As DNA, the CDR3 is TGTGCCAGCAGCTTAGCGGTAGCGGGAGAAACCGGGGAGCTGTTTTTT.

V usage is TRBV30 and J usage is TRBJ2-7; 8 nucleotides agree with TRBD2. The V gene's germline CDR1 is GTSNPN and CDR2 SVGIG (reference sequence). Trimming took 1 base from V and 6 from J; bases not matched to a gene: 11. The CDR3 consists of 15 residues. CDR3 sequence reads: CAWSANSGNSVEQYF. DNA for the CDR3: TGTGCCTGGAGTGCAAATAGCGGGAATTCGGTCGAGCAGTACTTC. Using reference TRBV30 and TRBJ2-7 for the parts outside the CDR3, the full variable domain is SQTIHQWPATLVQPVGSPLSLECTVEGTSNPNLYWYRQAAGRGLQLLFYSVGIGQISSEVPQNLSASRPQDRQFILSSKKLLLSDSGFYLCAWSANSGNSVEQYFGPGTRLTVT.

This sequence joins TRBV13 and TRBJ2-7; 11 positions agree with TRBD2. Germline lookup yields CDR1 PRHDT and CDR2 FYEKMQ (reference sequence). V trimming: 6 bases; J trimming: 0 bases; junction bases outside the gene matches: 7. The CDR3 has 16 amino acids. CDR3 nucleotide sequence: TGTGCCAGCAGGGGACTAGCGGAGGTTGGCTCCTACGAGCAGTACTTC. Its translation: CASRGLAEVGSYEQYF.

The V and J genes are TRBV28 and TRBJ2-7; the D is unclear. The ends were cut back, 4 bases at V and 4 bases at J, with 14 bases in the middle. The CDR3 totals 14 residues. Germline V gene data show CDR1 as MDHEN and CDR2 as SYDVKM. The CDR3 here is CASSSRRKMYEQYF. The CDR3 DNA follows: TGTGCCAGCAGTTCAAGACGGAAAATGTACGAGCAGTACTTC.

The gene calls are TRBV19 and TRBJ2-2; the D gene is possibly TRBD2 (6 bases). Germline V gene sequence: CDR1 LNHDA, CDR2 SQIVND (reference sequence). The V end was cut by 9 bases, the J end by 3 bases, with 11 bases between. This CDR3 has 13 residues. In DNA, the CDR3 is TGTGCCAGCCGGGGGTTGGACACCGGGGAGCTGTTTTTT. This codes for CASRGLDTGELFF.

The chain has TRBV4-1 and TRBJ2-7, with D possibly being TRBD2 (6 bases). Deletions cut 4 bases from V and 2 bases from J, with 12 bases between. Germline CDR1 MGHRA, CDR2 YSYEKL. The CDR3 totals 14 residues. The CDR3 is CASSPWEDAYEQYF. Here the CDR3 DNA reads TGCGCCAGCAGCCCGTGGGAGGACGCCTACGAGCAGTACTTC.

The V and J genes are TRBV5-4 and TRBJ2-1; 7 bases match TRBD2. The V and J ends lost 0 bases and 9 bases, in that order; junction bases with no gene match: 6. The germline V gene has CDR1 SGHNT and CDR2 YYREEE (reference sequence). This CDR3 spans 14 amino acids. CDR3 in DNA: TGTGCCAGCAGCTTGGGGGCGGCTAGCGGTGAGCAGTTCTTC. Translating it yields CASSLGAASGEQFF. Drawing the rest from reference TRBV5-4 and TRBJ2-1, the complete variable domain is ETGVTQSPTHLIKTRGQQVTLRCSSQSGHNTVSWYQQALGQGPQFIFQYYREEENGRGNFPPRFSGLQFPNYSSELNVNALELDDSALYLCASSLGAASGEQFFGPGTRLTVL.

The chain combines TRBV19 with TRBJ1-1, with D possibly being TRBD1 (5 bases). The germline V gene encodes CDR1 LNHDA and CDR2 SQIVND (reference sequence). CDR3 length equals 14 residues. V lost 3 bases and J 2 bases, leaving 10 bases between the germline ends. CDR3 nucleotide sequence: TGTGCCAGTAGTATGACAGAAACCAACACTGAAGCTTTCTTT. Translated, it gives CASSMTETNTEAFF.

The chain recombines TRBV6-2 or TRBV6-3 with TRBJ1-1, with D tentatively TRBD1 (5 bases). V lost 2 bases to trimming and J lost 1 base, with 8 bases between them. Per germline, CDR1 MNHEY and CDR2 SVGEGT. This CDR3 is 14 amino acids long. CDR3 nucleotides: TGTGCCAGCAGTTACGCGGGGCCGAACACTGAAGCTTTCTTT. Its protein product is CASSYAGPNTEAFF.

The chain couples TRBV3-1 (or the pseudogene TRBV3-2) to TRBJ1-1; 9 bases are a match to TRBD1. This CDR3 comprises 15 residues. The V gene's germline CDR1 is LGHDT and CDR2 YNNKEL (reference sequence). The junction had 9 bases not matched to a gene; V was cut back by 5 bases and J by 5 bases. The CDR3 DNA is TGTGCCAGCAGCAACACAGGGGGCGTAGGGACTGAAGCTTTCTTT. It codes for CASSNTGGVGTEAFF.

DNA of the CDR3: TGTGCCACCAGCAGAGATCTAGACAGACCTAGTTACGAGCAGTACTTC. Its translation: CATSRDLDRPSYEQYF. The V gene is TRBV15, the J gene TRBJ2-7; maybe TRBD1 (5 bases). The CDR3 extends over 16 amino acids. Trimming left V 0 bases short and J 4 bases short, with 16 bases between. The germline V gene encodes CDR1 LNHNV and CDR2 YYDKDF (reference sequence).

The J gene is TRBJ2-7, the V gene TRBV5-1; D remains ambiguous. Germline V gene lookup returns CDR1 SGHRS and CDR2 YFSETQ. The CDR3 is 14 residues long. V was cut by 0 bases and J by 3 bases, with 10 bases left in between. Here the CDR3 DNA reads TGCGCCAGCAGCTTGGGCAGGTCAGGCTACGAGCAGTACTTC. This gives the protein CASSLGRSGYEQYF.

This clone has only a few counts. This chain links TRBV6-5 with TRBJ1-1; 7 bases are shared with TRBD1. This CDR3 has 14 amino acids. Germline CDR1 and CDR2: MNHEY and SVGAGI. The junction had 11 bases not matched to a gene; V was cut back by 2 bases and J by 11 bases. Here the CDR3 reads CASSYRGTVRGAFF. The CDR3 DNA is TGTGCCAGCAGTTACAGGGGGACAGTCCGGGGGGCTTTCTTT.

The chain carries TRBV24-1 and TRBJ2-5; D remains unclear. This CDR3 has 11 amino acids. The germline V gene encodes CDR1 KGHDR and CDR2 SFDVKD. V was shortened by 8 bases and J by 5 bases, with 8 bases between the two germline ends. The chain's CDR3 is CATTDGETQYF. CDR3 nucleotides: TGTGCCACCACCGATGGTGAGACCCAGTACTTC.

This chain links TRBV28 with TRBJ2-3, with D hard to call. This CDR3 has 11 residues. The ends were cut back, 5 bases at V and 13 bases at J, with 13 bases in the middle. Germline V gene sequence: CDR1 MDHEN, CDR2 SYDVKM. The CDR3 DNA is TGTGCCAGCAGTACCCGACGGTCTAAGTATTTT. Amino acids: CASSTRRSKYF.

The rearrangement uses TRBV28 and TRBJ2-6; D tentatively fits TRBD1 or TRBD2 (5 bases each). Germline lookup yields CDR1 MDHEN and CDR2 SYDVKM. Trimming removed 4 bases at V and 4 bases at J, with 26 bases between. The CDR3 runs to 20 residues. CDR3: CASSYIQGVRKAGGANVLTF. The DNA of the CDR3 is TGTGCCAGCAGTTATATTCAGGGAGTCCGTAAAGCTGGGGGGGCCAACGTCCTGACTTTC.

The J gene is TRBJ1-1, the V gene TRBV6-5; no clear D. The V and J ends lost 2 bases and 7 bases respectively, with 8 bases between them. The CDR3 is 12 residues long. Germline assignment: CDR1 MNHEY and CDR2 SVGAGI. CDR3 sequence: CASSYPGDEAFF. In nucleotides, the CDR3 is TGTGCCAGCAGTTACCCTGGGGATGAAGCTTTCTTT.

This chain links TRBV5-6 with TRBJ2-5; D is undetermined. The CDR3 is 13 residues long. Trimming removed 5 bases at V and 2 bases at J, with 10 bases between. Per the germline V gene, CDR1 is SGHDT and CDR2 is YYEEEE. The chain's CDR3 is CASSSSLQETQYF. CDR3 DNA sequence: TGTGCCAGCAGTTCCAGTCTTCAAGAGACCCAGTACTTC.

The rearrangement uses TRBV14 and TRBJ2-7, with 8 bases matching TRBD2. Germline V CDR1 and CDR2: SGHDN, FVKESK. This CDR3 comprises 15 residues. Germline trimming cut 6 bases from V and 3 bases from J; bases unmatched to any gene: 10. The CDR3 protein is CASRRTGTRDYEQYF. The CDR3 bases are TGTGCCAGCAGGCGAACCGGGACTAGAGACTACGAGCAGTACTTC.

This rearrangement joins TRBV7-9 to TRBJ1-4, with TRBD1 matching over 11 bases. This CDR3 is 15 amino acids long. Germline V CDR1 and CDR2: SEHNR, FQNEAQ (reference sequence). V trimming: 3 bases; J trimming: 7 bases; junction bases outside the gene matches: 4. The CDR3 reads CASSFKGQGGEKLFF. The CDR3 DNA is TGTGCCAGCAGCTTCAAGGGACAGGGGGGTGAAAAACTGTTTTTT.

The gene calls are TRBV4-1 and TRBJ2-7, with 8 bases aligning to TRBD1. This CDR3 is 16 amino acids long. V shed 4 bases and J 3 bases; nucleotides not matched to a gene: 11. CDR1 is MGHRA, CDR2 YSYEKL, per germline. DNA of the CDR3: TGCGCCAGCAGCCGGGGACCCCGGGACAGGATCTACGAGCAGTACTTC. Residues: CASSRGPRDRIYEQYF.